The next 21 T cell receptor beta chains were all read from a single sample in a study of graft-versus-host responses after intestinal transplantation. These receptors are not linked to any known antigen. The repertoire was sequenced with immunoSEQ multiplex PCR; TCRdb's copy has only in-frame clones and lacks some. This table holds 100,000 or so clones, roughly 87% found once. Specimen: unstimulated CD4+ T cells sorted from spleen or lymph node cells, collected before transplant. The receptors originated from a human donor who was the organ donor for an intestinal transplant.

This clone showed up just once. CDR3 region: CASSPRTGDSPLHF. The CDR3 DNA reads TGTGCCAGCAGTCCCCGGACAGGGGATTCACCCCTCCACTTT. The gene calls are TRBV2 and TRBJ1-6, with TRBD1 matching 9 bases. CDR1 is SNHLY and CDR2 is FYNNEI in the germline V gene. The J segment lost 8 bases and the V segment lost 5 bases, leaving 4 bases of the junction unmatched. The CDR3 extends over 14 amino acids.

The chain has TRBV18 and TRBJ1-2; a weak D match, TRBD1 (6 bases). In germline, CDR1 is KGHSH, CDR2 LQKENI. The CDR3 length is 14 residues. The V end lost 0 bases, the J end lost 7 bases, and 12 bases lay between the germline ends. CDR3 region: CASSPPYRVGGYTF. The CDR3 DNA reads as TGTGCCAGCTCACCACCGTACAGGGTTGGTGGCTACACCTTC.

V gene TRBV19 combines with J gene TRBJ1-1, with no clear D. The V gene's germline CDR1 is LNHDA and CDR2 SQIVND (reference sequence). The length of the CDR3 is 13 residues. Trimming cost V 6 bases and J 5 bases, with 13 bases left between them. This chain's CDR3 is CASRIPLGTEAFF. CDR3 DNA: TGTGCCAGTAGAATCCCCTTGGGGACTGAAGCTTTCTTT. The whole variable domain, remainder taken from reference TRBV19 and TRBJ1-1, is DGGITQSPKYLFRKEGQNVTLSCEQNLNHDAMYWYRQDPGQGLRLIYYSQIVNDFQKGDIAEGYSVSREKKESFPLTVTSAQKNPTAFYLCASRIPLGTEAFFGQGTRLTVV.

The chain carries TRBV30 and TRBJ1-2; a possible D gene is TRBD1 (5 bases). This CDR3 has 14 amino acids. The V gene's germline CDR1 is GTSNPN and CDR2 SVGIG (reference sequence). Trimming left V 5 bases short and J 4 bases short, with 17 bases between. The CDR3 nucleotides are TGTGCCTGGGGACGGGAGGGACGGCTCTATGGCTACACCTTC. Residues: CAWGREGRLYGYTF.

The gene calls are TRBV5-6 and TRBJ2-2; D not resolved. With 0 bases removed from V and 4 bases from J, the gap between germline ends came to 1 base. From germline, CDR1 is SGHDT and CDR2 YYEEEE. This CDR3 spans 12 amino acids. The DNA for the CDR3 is TGTGCCAGCAGCTTGGCCACCGGGGAGCTGTTTTTT. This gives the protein CASSLATGELFF.

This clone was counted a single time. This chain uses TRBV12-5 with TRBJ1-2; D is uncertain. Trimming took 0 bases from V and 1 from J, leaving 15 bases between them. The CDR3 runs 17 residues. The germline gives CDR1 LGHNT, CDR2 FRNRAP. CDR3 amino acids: CASGLVLPGSDNYGYTF. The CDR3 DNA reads TGTGCTAGTGGTTTGGTACTCCCTGGATCCGATAACTATGGCTACACCTTC.

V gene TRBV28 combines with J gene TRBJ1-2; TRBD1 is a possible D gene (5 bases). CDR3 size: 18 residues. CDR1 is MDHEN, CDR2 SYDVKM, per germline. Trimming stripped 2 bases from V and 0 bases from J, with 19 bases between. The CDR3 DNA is TGTGCCAGCAGTTTACCAGGGAGGTCGTTAGGGTCTAACTATGGCTACACCTTC. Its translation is CASSLPGRSLGSNYGYTF.

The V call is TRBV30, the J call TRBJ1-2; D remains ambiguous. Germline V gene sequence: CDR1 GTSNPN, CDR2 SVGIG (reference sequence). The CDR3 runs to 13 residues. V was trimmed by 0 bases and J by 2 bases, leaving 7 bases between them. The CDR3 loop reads CAWSVAINYGYTF. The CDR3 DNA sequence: TGTGCCTGGAGTGTGGCCATCAACTATGGCTACACCTTC.

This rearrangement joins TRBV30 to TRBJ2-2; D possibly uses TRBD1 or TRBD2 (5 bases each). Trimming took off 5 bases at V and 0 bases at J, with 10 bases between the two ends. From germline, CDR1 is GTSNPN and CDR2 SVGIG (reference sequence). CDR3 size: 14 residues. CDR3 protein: CAWGGGANTGELFF. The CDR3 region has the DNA TGTGCCTGGGGGGGTGGAGCGAACACCGGGGAGCTGTTTTTT.

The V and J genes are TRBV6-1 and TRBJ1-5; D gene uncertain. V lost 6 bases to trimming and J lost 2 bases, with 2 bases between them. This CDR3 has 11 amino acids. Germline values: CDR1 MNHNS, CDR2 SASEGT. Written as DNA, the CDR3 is TGTGCCAGCAGCCGCAATCAGCCCCAGCATTTT. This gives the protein CASSRNQPQHF.

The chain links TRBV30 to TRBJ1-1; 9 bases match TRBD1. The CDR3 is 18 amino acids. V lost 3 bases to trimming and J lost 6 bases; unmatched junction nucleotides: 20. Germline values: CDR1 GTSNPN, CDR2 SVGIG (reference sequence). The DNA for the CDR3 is TGTGCCTGGAGGGGCAGGACACTGACAGGGGGAGAAACGGCTGAAGCTTTCTTT. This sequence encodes CAWRGRTLTGGETAEAFF.

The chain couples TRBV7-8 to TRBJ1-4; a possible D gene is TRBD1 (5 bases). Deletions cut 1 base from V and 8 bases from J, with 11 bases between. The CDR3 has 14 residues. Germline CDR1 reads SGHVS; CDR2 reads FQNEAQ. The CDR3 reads CASSLVGGPEKLFF. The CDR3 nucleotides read TGTGCCAGCAGCTTAGTGGGGGGACCCGAAAAACTGTTTTTT.

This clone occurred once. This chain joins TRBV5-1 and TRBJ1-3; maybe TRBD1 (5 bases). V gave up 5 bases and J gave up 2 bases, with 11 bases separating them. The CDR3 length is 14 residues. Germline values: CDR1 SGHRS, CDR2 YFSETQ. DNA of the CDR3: TGCGCCAGCAGTAGCGCGGGGGCTGGAAACACCATATATTTT. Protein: CASSSAGAGNTIYF.

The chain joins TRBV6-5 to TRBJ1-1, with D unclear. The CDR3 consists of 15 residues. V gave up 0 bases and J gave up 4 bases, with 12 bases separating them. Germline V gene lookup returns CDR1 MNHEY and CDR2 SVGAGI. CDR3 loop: CASSYSSGVATEAFF. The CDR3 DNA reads TGTGCCAGCAGTTACTCGTCCGGGGTTGCCACTGAAGCTTTCTTT.

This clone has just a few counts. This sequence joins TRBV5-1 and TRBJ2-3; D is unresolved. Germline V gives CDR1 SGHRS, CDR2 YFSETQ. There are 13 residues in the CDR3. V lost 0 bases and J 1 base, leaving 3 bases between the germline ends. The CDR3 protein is CASSLGGTDTQYF. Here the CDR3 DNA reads TGCGCCAGCAGCTTGGGGGGCACAGATACGCAGTATTTT.

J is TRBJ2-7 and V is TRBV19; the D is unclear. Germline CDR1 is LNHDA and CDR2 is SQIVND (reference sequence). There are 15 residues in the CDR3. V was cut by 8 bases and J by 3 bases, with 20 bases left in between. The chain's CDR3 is CASGNHGWGSYEQYF. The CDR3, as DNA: TGTGCCAGTGGAAACCATGGCTGGGGAAGCTACGAGCAGTACTTC.

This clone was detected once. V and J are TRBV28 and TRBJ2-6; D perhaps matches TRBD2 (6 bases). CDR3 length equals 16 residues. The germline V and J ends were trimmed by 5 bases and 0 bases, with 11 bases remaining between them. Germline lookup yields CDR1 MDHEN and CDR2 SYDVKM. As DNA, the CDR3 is TGTGCCAGCAGTCCGCCCGGGGGCTCTGGGGCCAACGTCCTGACTTTC. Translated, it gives CASSPPGGSGANVLTF.

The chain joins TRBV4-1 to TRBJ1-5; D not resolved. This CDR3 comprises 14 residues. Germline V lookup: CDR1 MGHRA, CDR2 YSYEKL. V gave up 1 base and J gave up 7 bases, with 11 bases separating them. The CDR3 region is CASSQGQVEQPQHF. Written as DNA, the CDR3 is TGCGCCAGCAGCCAAGGGCAGGTCGAACAGCCCCAGCATTTT.

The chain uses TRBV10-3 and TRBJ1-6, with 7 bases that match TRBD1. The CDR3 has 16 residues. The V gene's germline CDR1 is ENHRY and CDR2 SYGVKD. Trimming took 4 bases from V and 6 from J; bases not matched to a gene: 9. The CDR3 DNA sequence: TGTGCCATCAGTGCCCTGACAGGGCTGGGTAATTCACCCCTCCACTTT. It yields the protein CAISALTGLGNSPLHF.

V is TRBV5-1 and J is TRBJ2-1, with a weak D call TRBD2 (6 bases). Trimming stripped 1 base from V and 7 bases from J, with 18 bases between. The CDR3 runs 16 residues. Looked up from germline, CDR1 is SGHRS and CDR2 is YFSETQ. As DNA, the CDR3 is TGCGCCAGCAGCTTGTCAAATGTCGGAGGGCAAAATGAGCAGTTCTTC. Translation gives CASSLSNVGGQNEQFF.

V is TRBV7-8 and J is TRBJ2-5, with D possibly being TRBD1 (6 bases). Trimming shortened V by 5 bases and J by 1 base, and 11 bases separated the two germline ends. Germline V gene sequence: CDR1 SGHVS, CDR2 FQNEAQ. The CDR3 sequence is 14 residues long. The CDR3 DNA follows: TGTGCCAGCAGCAAAAAACAGGGCCAAGAGACCCAGTACTTC. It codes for CASSKKQGQETQYF.